The rows below give T cell receptor beta chains drawn from one sample of a study of identifying expanded T cells in peripheral blood. This table comes from immunoSEQ multiplex PCR, and its TCRdb copy is limited to in-frame clones, with some not included. This sample carries about 50,000 clones, 82% of them seen once, and the ten largest clones take 14%. Source material: blood. The origin of the receptors is a person aged 18-70 years in good health. Each CDR3 is given with its conserved first and last residue. The order of the fields is J gene, V gene, CDR3 protein.

TRBJ2-5,TRBV28,CASSFHTGWGRRKETQYF
TRBJ2-2,TRBV11-3,CASSLSWTSGRFMGTGELFF
TRBJ1-1,TRBV30,CAWSRGGFGAFF
TRBJ2-1,TRBV9,CASSVGSGGATSYNEQFF
TRBJ2-3,TRBV9,CASSPQSLDTQYF
TRBJ2-7,TRBV5-5,CASSNRVSYEQYF
TRBJ2-4,TRBV30,CAWSVRQGAKNIQYF
TRBJ1-6,TRBV5-4,CASSSQDRDNSPLHF
TRBJ2-3,TRBV6-5,CASSRRTSPPDTQYF
TRBJ2-4,TRBV4-3,CASSRNLASDIQYF
TRBJ2-5,TRBV12-5,CASGSGVAGGQETQYF
TRBJ2-5,TRBV6-1,CASSERSARETQYF
TRBJ1-2,TRBV5-1,CASSFGNGQGGYTF
TRBJ2-4,TRBV9,CASSPVGGGIQYF
TRBJ1-1,TRBV20-1,CSARRSLEAFF
TRBJ2-2,TRBV2,CASSDRRGRNTGELFF
TRBJ2-3,TRBV5-1,CASSSTGGADTQYF
TRBJ2-7,TRBV19,CASSIGRSEVSYEQYF
TRBJ1-6,TRBV6-1,CASRPGQGGSPLHF
TRBJ2-1,TRBV27,CASSLLGNEQFF
TRBJ1-1,TRBV30,CAVNRPRAGVNTEAFF
TRBJ2-1,TRBV6-1,CASRTSGGPGNEQFF
TRBJ2-1,TRBV21-1,CASSATSGGNEQFF
TRBJ1-1,TRBV6-1,CASSSQPRQMGEAFF
TRBJ2-5,TRBV7-8,CASSRAGETQYF
TRBJ1-5,TRBV5-5,CASSLAGGSNQPQHF
TRBJ1-3,TRBV6-1,CASSELKVVGSGNTIYF
TRBJ1-5,TRBV6-1,CASSEASGGVMQPQHF
TRBJ1-2,TRBV27,CASRGPGQGGYGYTF
TRBJ2-2,TRBV19,CASNGVAGGTGELFF
TRBJ2-5,TRBV7-9,CASSTPSRETQYF
TRBJ1-3,TRBV30,CAWSIGNTIYF
TRBJ1-2,TRBV29-1,CSVEVLGSNGYTF
TRBJ2-7,TRBV5-5,CASSTDYEQYF
TRBJ2-1,TRBV14,CASSQVGTGLGNEQFF
TRBJ1-1,TRBV5-6,CASSLRPGQTNTEAFF
TRBJ1-1,TRBV19,CATRAGQGTLNTEAFF
TRBJ2-2,TRBV5-4,CASSLVSRGTGELFF
TRBJ1-1,TRBV6-6,CASKVESGTEAFF
TRBJ1-2,TRBV5-1,CASSAGQGLGYTF
TRBJ1-2,TRBV7-2,CASSYQGEGGGYTF
TRBJ1-2,TRBV5-5,CASSLVTGPSANYGYTF
TRBJ2-7,TRBV7-2,CASSLDPMAYEQYF
TRBJ1-2,TRBV6-4,CASSDPDRAFYGYTF
TRBJ2-2,TRBV27,CASRQRTSGAFANTGELFF
TRBJ2-7,TRBV7-6,CASSHLDEQYF
TRBJ2-2,TRBV6-1,CASSPSRGTGELFF
TRBJ2-6,TRBV5-1,CASSLEISGANVLTF
TRBJ1-2,TRBV6-1,CASSASGQGIYGYTF
TRBJ1-4,TRBV6-6,CASTKWGGEKLFF
TRBJ2-1,TRBV4-3,CASSQDGGEYNEQFF
TRBJ2-7,TRBV6-1,CASSEFDSAYEQYF
TRBJ1-2,TRBV7-2,CASSLVDYGYTF
TRBJ1-4,TRBV5-8,CASSAGSGGYSLNEKLFF
TRBJ1-1,TRBV5-1,CASSFDSSMNTEAFF